A selection of T cell receptor beta chains follows, all from one sample in a study of cytomegalovirus exposure and HLA in healthy donors. Generated by immunoSEQ multiplex PCR, the TCRdb table keeps only in-frame clones and is missing some. The sample records more than 95,000 clones, more than 60% being singletons. Material for sequencing was PBMCs. All receptors come from a man younger than 40 in good health and CMV-seronegative. The CDR3 runs from the conserved cysteine through the conserved F or W. The order of the fields is V gene, J gene, CDR3 protein.

TRBV5-1	TRBJ1-2	CASSPRETVRYGYTF
TRBV6-5	TRBJ1-5	CASSWTGDSNQPQHF
TRBV14	TRBJ2-2	CASSQEQGLITGELFF
TRBV27	TRBJ2-7	CASSLIKSSYEQYF
TRBV30	TRBJ1-6	CAWSLGRGGSPLHF
TRBV10-3	TRBJ1-5	CAISDGSRVNQPQHF
TRBV4-3	TRBJ2-1	CASSQFARGSSYNEQFF
TRBV7-2	TRBJ1-2	CASSSPGNYGYTF
TRBV6-5	TRBJ1-3	CASSQTGRSTIYF
TRBV9	TRBJ2-5	CASSVRGTQETQYF
TRBV5-1	TRBJ1-1	CASSSGRENTEAFF
TRBV7-9	TRBJ1-6	CASSVAGGSGNSPLHF
TRBV9	TRBJ2-7	CASSVGSGGTGVEQYF
TRBV30	TRBJ2-2	CAGSGTGYTGELFF
TRBV10-3	TRBJ1-1	CAISLGGPNTEAFF
TRBV7-9	TRBJ1-1	CASSPRDRANTEAFF
TRBV6-4	TRBJ2-6	CASSAGQGSGANVLTF
TRBV30	TRBJ2-1	CAWTEGTSSYNEQFF
TRBV5-1	TRBJ2-7	CASSPAGKGYEQYF
TRBV29-1	TRBJ1-2	CSVNRGPYGYTF